A selection of T cell receptor beta chains follows, all from one sample in a study of cytomegalovirus exposure and HLA in healthy donors. TCRdb keeps only in-frame clones here, not all; method: immunoSEQ multiplex PCR. The table lists a few hundred thousand clones, roughly 88% of them singletons, with about 2.9% in the top ten. The specimen was PBMCs. The receptors originated from a woman aged 18-35 years in good health and CMV-seronegative. Each CDR3 is given with its conserved first and last residue. The D gene is left open where the match is weak. Rows give clone size only sometimes, using once, few, many, or a class for an expanded clone.

TRBJ1-3 TRBV5-6 - - TGTGCCAGCAGCTTGGCAGGGTCGCCGGGAAACACCATATATTTT CASSLAGSPGNTIYF
TRBJ2-5 TRBV27 TRBD1 - TGTGCCAGCAGTTTATATTCACAGGGGGCTGGGGGAGAGACCCAGTACTTC CASSLYSQGAGGETQYF
TRBJ2-1 TRBV29-1 TRBD2 - TGCAGCGTTGACCTTAGCGGGAGGGCCCTCAATGAGCAGTTCTTC CSVDLSGRALNEQFF
TRBJ1-1 TRBV4-2 - few TGTGCCAGCAGCCAAGAACCAACAGAGGCTTTCTTT CASSQEPTEAFF
TRBJ2-3 TRBV30 TRBD2 - TGTGCCTGGAGTAACGATGAGGGCGGGAGGGTGTATTTT CAWSNDEGGRVYF
TRBJ2-7 TRBV6-1 TRBD1 - TGTGCCAGCAGTGAGTTAAACCGGGACAGGGCCTACGAGCAGTACTTC CASSELNRDRAYEQYF
TRBJ2-7 TRBV6-5 - - TGTGCCAGCGCCCGGGATACATCCTACGAGCAGTACTTC CASARDTSYEQYF
TRBJ1-4 TRBV4-2 - - TGTGCCAGCAGCCATAACGTAGAAGACAGTCGGGAAAAACTGTTTTTT CASSHNVEDSREKLFF
TRBJ2-3 TRBV27 - - TGTGCCAGCAGTTTGAGCGCTTCTAGCACAGATACGCAGTATTTT CASSLSASSTDTQYF
TRBJ2-2 TRBV30 TRBD2 - TGTGCCGGGGCACTAGCGGAAAACACCGGGGAGCTGTTTTTT CAGALAENTGELFF
TRBJ2-5 TRBV27 TRBD2 - TGTGCCAGCAGTGGACTAGCGGGAGTAGGAGAGGGAGAGACCCAGTACTTC CASSGLAGVGEGETQYF
TRBJ2-3 TRBV27 - - TGTGCCAGCAGTTTATACCCCGGGGTGTTGCCAGATACGCAGTATTTT CASSLYPGVLPDTQYF
TRBJ2-7 TRBV4-1 TRBD1 - TGCGCCAGCAGCTATAGACAGGGACCTACCTACGAGCAGTACTTC CASSYRQGPTYEQYF
TRBJ2-1 TRBV7-9 - - TGTGCCAGCAGCCGACAGAATGAGCAGTTCTTC CASSRQNEQFF
TRBJ2-5 TRBV10-3 - - TGTGCCACCAGCCGTAGCGGAGAGACCCAGTACTTC CATSRSGETQYF
TRBJ1-5 TRBV28 - - TGTGCCAGCAGTTTCAGCTTAGGGCAGGGGACGAACAATCAGCCCCAGCATTTT CASSFSLGQGTNNQPQHF
TRBJ1-2 TRBV29-1 TRBD1 - TGCAGCGTCCCTAGGGGGGACAGGGACTTTGATGGCTACACCTTC CSVPRGDRDFDGYTF
TRBJ2-2 TRBV5-4 TRBD2 - TGTGCCAGCAGCTTTCTAGCGGGTGGGGGCCACACCGGGGAGCTGTTTTTT CASSFLAGGGHTGELFF
TRBJ2-2 TRBV28 TRBD2 - TGTGCCAGCAGTTTGGGAATGACTAGCCGGAACACCGGGGAGCTGTTTTTT CASSLGMTSRNTGELFF
TRBJ1-2 TRBV29-1 - - TGCAGCGTTTTACTAGGGGGAAGGGCCTATGGCTACACCTTC CSVLLGGRAYGYTF
TRBJ2-7 TRBV6-1 - - TGTGCCAGCAGTGAAAAATACCCACTCTCCTACGAGCAGTACTTC CASSEKYPLSYEQYF
TRBJ2-7 TRBV27 - - TGTGCCAGCAGCCCTAGGGGGAGTCGCACCTACGAGCAGTACTTC CASSPRGSRTYEQYF
TRBJ1-2 TRBV7-2 TRBD1 - TGTGCCAGCAGCTTAGGAGGCCCGCAGGGGGCGTGGGGCTACACCTTC CASSLGGPQGAWGYTF
TRBJ1-5 TRBV27 TRBD1 - TGTGCCAGCAAGGACAGGGGGAGCAATCAGCCCCAGCATTTT CASKDRGSNQPQHF
TRBJ2-5 TRBV15 - once TGTGCCACCAGCAGAGAGGGGGCAGGCCCAATGGAGACCCAGTACTTC CATSREGAGPMETQYF
TRBJ1-3 TRBV19 - - TGTGCCAGTAGTATCAAGGGGATGACTGGAAACACCATATATTTT CASSIKGMTGNTIYF
TRBJ2-7 TRBV10-2 - - TGCGCCAGCAGTGTGGGCCCGAGCTCCTACGAGCAGTACTTC CASSVGPSSYEQYF
TRBJ2-3 TRBV6-5 - - TGTGCCAGCAGTCAAACTAGTTCCATTCCAGATACGCAGTATTTT CASSQTSSIPDTQYF
TRBJ2-1 TRBV28 TRBD2 - TGTGCCAGCACTAGCGGGTCGACCAATGAGCAGTTCTTC CASTSGSTNEQFF
TRBJ2-3 TRBV4-2 - - TGTGCCAGCAGCCCCGGGACTCCTGGCACAGATACGCAGTATTTT CASSPGTPGTDTQYF
TRBJ1-2 TRBV27 - - TGTGCCAGCAGTCCCTCCCCAGCTAACTATGGCTACACCTTC CASSPSPANYGYTF
TRBJ2-3 TRBV28 - - TGTGCCAGCCAATCAGCGGGTACGCAGTATTTT CASQSAGTQYF
TRBJ2-4 TRBV6-6 - - TGTGCCAGCGTGGGACTTATTCAGTACTTC CASVGLIQYF